These T cell receptor beta chains were read from a single sample in a study of T cells in Graves' hyperthyroidism and ophthalmopathy. Each CDR3 protein is one row after TCRdb ran MiXCR on the multiplex PCR reads. The profile shows approximately 520,000 distinct CDR3 sequences, roughly a quarter of them singletons. Specimen: blood. All receptors come from a woman under 40 with Graves' ophthalmopathy. The CDR3 runs from the conserved cysteine through the conserved F or W. A D gene is named only where the DNA matches it firmly. Clone size is shown for a subset of rows, as once, few, many or a class of expanded clone.

abundance	v_gene	j_gene	d_gene	CDR3aa	CDR3nt
once	TRBV5-1	TRBJ2-7	TRBD2	CASSREGTSGRRYF	TGCGCCAGCAGCAGGGAGGGGACTAGCGGGAGACGGTACTTC
-	TRBV6-5	TRBJ2-5	-	CASSYSRDKIQETQYF	TGTGCCAGCAGTTATTCCCGTGACAAAATCCAAGAGACCCAGTACTTC
-	TRBV6-1	TRBJ1-2	-	CASSGRGGAGNYGYTF	TGTGCCAGCAGTGGGAGGGGGGGGGCTGGTAACTATGGCTACACCTTC
many	TRBV29-1	TRBJ1-5	-	CSVSTYSNQPQHF	TGCAGCGTTTCGACTTATAGCAATCAGCCCCAGCATTTT
-	TRBV19	TRBJ2-5	-	CASTPGPSKETQYF	TGTGCCAGTACCCCGGGTCCTTCGAAGGAGACCCAGTACTTC
-	TRBV28	TRBJ1-1	TRBD1	CASQVPGQVNTEAFF	TGTGCCAGCCAGGTTCCGGGACAGGTGAACACTGAAGCTTTCTTT
many	TRBV11-2	TRBJ2-2	-	CASSLGVAGELFF	TGTGCCAGCAGTTTAGGAGTGGCCGGGGAGCTGTTTTTT
-	TRBV30	TRBJ1-1	TRBD1	CAWSFAGGTEAFF	TGTGCCTGGAGTTTTGCAGGGGGCACTGAAGCTTTCTTT
many	TRBV12-3/TRBV12-4	TRBJ2-7	-	CASSYQGKYEQYF	TGTGCCAGCAGCTATCAGGGGAAGTACGAGCAGTACTTC
many	TRBV6-2/TRBV6-3	TRBJ1-5	TRBD1	CASKDDGTGGQPQHF	TGTGCCAGCAAGGACGATGGGACAGGGGGTCAGCCCCAGCATTTT
many	TRBV11-2	TRBJ2-5	-	CASSLDAGSETQYF	TGTGCCAGCAGCTTAGATGCAGGGAGCGAGACCCAGTACTTC
many	TRBV6-2/TRBV6-3	TRBJ1-1	-	CASVPTQGLMNTEAFF	TGTGCCAGCGTCCCGACCCAGGGCCTAATGAACACTGAAGCTTTCTTT
-	TRBV6-5	TRBJ1-1	TRBD1	CASSYPGTGTPEAFF	TGTGCCAGCAGTTACCCCGGGACAGGGACACCTGAAGCTTTCTTT
-	TRBV12-3/TRBV12-4	TRBJ1-2	-	CASSPLGRPGYTF	TGTGCCAGCAGTCCCCTAGGGCGACCCGGCTACACCTTC
many	TRBV12-3/TRBV12-4	TRBJ1-2	-	CASSLSERYGYTF	TGTGCCAGCAGTTTATCGGAAAGATATGGCTACACCTTC
-	TRBV24-1	TRBJ2-2	-	CATSDPGGQSTGELFF	TGTGCCACCAGTGATCCCGGGGGGCAAAGCACCGGGGAGCTGTTTTTT
many	TRBV7-2	TRBJ1-2	TRBD1	CASSFVGTGSYGYTF	TGTGCCAGCAGCTTCGTCGGGACAGGGTCTTATGGCTACACCTTC
many	TRBV24-1	TRBJ1-1	TRBD1	CATSGGQGGTEAFF	TGTGCCACCAGTGGAGGACAGGGAGGCACTGAAGCTTTCTTT
-	TRBV10-3	TRBJ2-7	-	CAISESVGGGRYYEQYF	TGTGCCATCAGTGAGTCAGTCGGCGGGGGCCGCTACTACGAGCAGTACTTC
-	TRBV6-2/TRBV6-3	TRBJ1-1	-	CASSYSGAGPNTEAFF	TGTGCCAGCAGTTACTCTGGAGCAGGACCGAACACTGAAGCTTTCTTT
few	TRBV10-1	TRBJ1-2	-	CASSEGLGNGYTF	TGCGCCAGCAGCGAGGGGTTAGGGAACGGCTACACCTTC
many	TRBV11-2	TRBJ2-2	TRBD2	CASSPLAGANTGELFF	TGTGCCAGCAGTCCGCTAGCGGGAGCGAACACCGGGGAGCTGTTTTTT
many	TRBV24-1	TRBJ2-5	-	CATSDFLGETQYF	TGTGCCACCAGTGATTTTCTGGGGGAGACCCAGTACTTC
few	TRBV6-5	TRBJ2-2	-	CASSYSKLETGELFF	TGTGCCAGCAGTTACTCGAAACTAGAGACCGGGGAGCTGTTTTTT
few	TRBV19	TRBJ2-2	-	CASSPQGRVGELFF	TGTGCCAGTAGTCCACAGGGCAGGGTCGGGGAGCTGTTTTTT